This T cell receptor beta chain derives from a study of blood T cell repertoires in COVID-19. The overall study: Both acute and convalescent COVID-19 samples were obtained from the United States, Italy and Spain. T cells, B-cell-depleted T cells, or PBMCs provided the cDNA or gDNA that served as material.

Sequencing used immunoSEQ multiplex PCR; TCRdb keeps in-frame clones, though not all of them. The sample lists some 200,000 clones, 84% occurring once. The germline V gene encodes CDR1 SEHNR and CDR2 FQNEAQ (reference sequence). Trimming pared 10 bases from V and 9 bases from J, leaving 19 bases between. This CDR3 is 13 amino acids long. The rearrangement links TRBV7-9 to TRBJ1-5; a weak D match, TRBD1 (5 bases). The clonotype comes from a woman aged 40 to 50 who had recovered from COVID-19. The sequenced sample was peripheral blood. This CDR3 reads CATSDGDQGPQHF. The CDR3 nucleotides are TGTGCCACCTCAGACGGAGACCAGGGGCCCCAGCATTTT.